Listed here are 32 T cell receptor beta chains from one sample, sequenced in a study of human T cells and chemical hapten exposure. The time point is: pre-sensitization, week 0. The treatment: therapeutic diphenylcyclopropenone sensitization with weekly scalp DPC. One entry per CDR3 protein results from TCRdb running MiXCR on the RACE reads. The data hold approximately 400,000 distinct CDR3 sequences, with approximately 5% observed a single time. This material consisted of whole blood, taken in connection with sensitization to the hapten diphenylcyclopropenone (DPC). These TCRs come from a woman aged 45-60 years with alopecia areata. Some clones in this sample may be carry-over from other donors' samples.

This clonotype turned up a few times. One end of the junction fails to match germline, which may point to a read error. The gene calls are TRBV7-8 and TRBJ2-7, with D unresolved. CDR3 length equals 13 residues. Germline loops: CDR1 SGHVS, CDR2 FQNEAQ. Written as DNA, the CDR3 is TGTGCCGGCAGCTCTGGGCTCGAAGGGGAGCAGTACTTC. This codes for CAGSSGLEGEQYF.

The CDR3 DNA sequence: TGTGCCAGCCACTACCGACTAGCGGGGGAGTACAATGAGCAGTTCTTC. Amino acid sequence: CASHYRLAGEYNEQFF. The chain carries TRBV2 and TRBJ2-1; 12 bases are shared with TRBD2. The CDR3 runs to 16 residues. V lost 8 bases, J lost 4 bases, and 9 bases stayed unmatched. CDR1 and CDR2 (germline): SNHLY, FYNNEI. Variable domain in full (rest from reference TRBV2 and TRBJ2-1): EPEVTQTPSHQVTQMGQEVILRCVPISNHLYFYWYRQILGQKVEFLVSFYNNEISEKSEIFDDQFSVERPDGSNFTLKIRSTKLEDSAMYFCASHYRLAGEYNEQFFGPGTRLTVL.

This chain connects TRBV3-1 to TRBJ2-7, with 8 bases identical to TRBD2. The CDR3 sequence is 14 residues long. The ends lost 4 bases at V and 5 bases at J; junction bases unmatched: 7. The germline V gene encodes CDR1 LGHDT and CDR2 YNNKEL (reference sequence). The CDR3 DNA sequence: TGTGCCAGCAGCCCTGGGACTAGAGGGGACGAGCAGTACTTC. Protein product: CASSPGTRGDEQYF.

The CDR3 loop is CASSVDRAMNTEAFF. CDR3 in DNA: TGTGCCAGCAGTGTTGACAGGGCTATGAACACTGAAGCTTTCTTT. The chain combines TRBV2 with TRBJ1-1, with 7 positions matching TRBD1. V shed 4 bases, J shed 0 bases, and the junction held 5 bases outside the gene matches. CDR3 length equals 15 residues. The V gene's germline CDR1 is SNHLY and CDR2 FYNNEI.

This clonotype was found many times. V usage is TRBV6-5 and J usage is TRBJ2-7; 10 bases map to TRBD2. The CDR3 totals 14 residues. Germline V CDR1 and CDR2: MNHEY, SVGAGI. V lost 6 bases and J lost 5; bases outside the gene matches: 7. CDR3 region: CASSVSGRADEQYF. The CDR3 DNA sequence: TGTGCCAGCAGCGTGAGCGGGAGGGCCGACGAGCAGTACTTC.

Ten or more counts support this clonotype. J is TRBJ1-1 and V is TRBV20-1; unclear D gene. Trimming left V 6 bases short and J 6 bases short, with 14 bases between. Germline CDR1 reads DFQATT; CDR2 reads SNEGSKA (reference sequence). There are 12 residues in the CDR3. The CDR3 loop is CSALMGTAEAFF. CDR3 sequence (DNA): TGCAGTGCACTTATGGGTACCGCTGAAGCTTTCTTT.

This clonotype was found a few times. CDR3 sequence: CASSPMGVGAEAFF. The CDR3 coding sequence is TGTGCCAGCAGTCCTATGGGGGTGGGGGCTGAAGCTTTCTTT. The rearrangement uses TRBV27 and TRBJ1-1, with a possible D match to TRBD1 (5 bases). The germline CDR1 and CDR2 sequences are MNHEY and SMNVEV (reference sequence). The ends were cut back, 5 bases at V and 6 bases at J, with 16 bases in the middle. The CDR3 spans 14 residues.

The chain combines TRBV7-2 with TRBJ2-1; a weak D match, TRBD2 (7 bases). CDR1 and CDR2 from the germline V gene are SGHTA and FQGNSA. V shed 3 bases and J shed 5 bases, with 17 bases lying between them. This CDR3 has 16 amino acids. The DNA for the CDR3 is TGTGCCAGCAGCTTCTCGACTTGCGGGGGCAACAATGAGCAGTTCTTC. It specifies CASSFSTCGGNNEQFF. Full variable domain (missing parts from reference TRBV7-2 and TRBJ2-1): GAGVSQSPSNKVTEKGKDVELRCDPISGHTALYWYRQSLGQGLEFLIYFQGNSAPDKSGLPSDRFSAERTGGSVSTLTIQRTQQEDSAVYLCASSFSTCGGNNEQFFGPGTRLTVL.

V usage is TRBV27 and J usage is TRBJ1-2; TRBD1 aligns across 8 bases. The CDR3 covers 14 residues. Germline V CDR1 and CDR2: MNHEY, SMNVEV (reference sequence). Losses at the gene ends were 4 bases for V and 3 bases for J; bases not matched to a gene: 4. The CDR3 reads CASSSGGADYGYTF. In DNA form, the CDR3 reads TGTGCCAGCAGTTCAGGGGGCGCGGACTATGGCTACACCTTC.

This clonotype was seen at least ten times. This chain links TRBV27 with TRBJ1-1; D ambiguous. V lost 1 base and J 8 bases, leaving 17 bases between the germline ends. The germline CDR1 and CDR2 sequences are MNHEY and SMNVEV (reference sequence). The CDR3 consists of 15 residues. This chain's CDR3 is CASSLYGEERFEAFF. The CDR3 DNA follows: TGTGCCAGCAGTTTATACGGAGAGGAGAGGTTCGAAGCTTTCTTT.

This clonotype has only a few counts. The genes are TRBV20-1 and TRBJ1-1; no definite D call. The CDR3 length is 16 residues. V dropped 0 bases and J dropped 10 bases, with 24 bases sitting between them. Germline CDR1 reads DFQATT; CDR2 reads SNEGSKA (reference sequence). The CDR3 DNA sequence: TGCAGTGCTAGAGAGGTCGCCTCAACCCCCATGTCGAGAGCTTTCTTT. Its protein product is CSAREVASTPMSRAFF.

The CDR3 here is CASKTEQGAGEQFF. CDR3 sequence (DNA): TGTGCCAGCAAGACTGAACAGGGGGCAGGTGAGCAGTTCTTC. The chain uses TRBV6-1 and TRBJ2-1; 9 bases map to TRBD1. Germline CDR1 MNHNS, CDR2 SASEGT. V lost 7 bases, J lost 9 bases, and 10 bases stayed unmatched. The CDR3 has 14 amino acids.

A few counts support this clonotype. CDR3 sequence: CSARTLSGGRTDTQYF. Written as DNA, the CDR3 is TGCAGTGCTAGGACCCTTAGCGGGGGGCGCACAGATACGCAGTATTTT. This chain connects TRBV20-1 to TRBJ2-3, with 10 positions matching TRBD2. Germline V CDR1 and CDR2: DFQATT, SNEGSKA (reference sequence). The CDR3 spans 16 residues. The V gene end was trimmed by 3 bases and the J gene end by 1 base; junction bases not matched to a gene: 7.

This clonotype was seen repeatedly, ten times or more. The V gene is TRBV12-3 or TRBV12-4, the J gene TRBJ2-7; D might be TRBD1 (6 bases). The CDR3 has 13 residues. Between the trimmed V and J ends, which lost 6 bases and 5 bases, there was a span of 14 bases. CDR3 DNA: TGTGCCAGCAGCCCCCCACAGGGAGACGAGCAGTACTTC. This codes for CASSPPQGDEQYF.

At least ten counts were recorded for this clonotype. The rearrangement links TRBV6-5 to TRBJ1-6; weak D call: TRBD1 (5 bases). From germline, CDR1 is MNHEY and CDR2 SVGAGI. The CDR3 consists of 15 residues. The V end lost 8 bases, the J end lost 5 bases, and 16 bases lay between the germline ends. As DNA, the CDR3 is TGTGCCAGCCGCGATGAAACAGGCGATAATTCACCCCTCCACTTT. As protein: CASRDETGDNSPLHF.

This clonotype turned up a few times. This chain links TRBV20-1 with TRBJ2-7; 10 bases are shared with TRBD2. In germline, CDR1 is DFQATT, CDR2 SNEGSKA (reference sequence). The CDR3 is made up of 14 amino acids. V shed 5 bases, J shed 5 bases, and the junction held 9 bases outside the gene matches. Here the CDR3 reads CSAPNYGTSDEQYF. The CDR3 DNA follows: TGCAGTGCTCCTAATTACGGGACTAGCGACGAGCAGTACTTC.

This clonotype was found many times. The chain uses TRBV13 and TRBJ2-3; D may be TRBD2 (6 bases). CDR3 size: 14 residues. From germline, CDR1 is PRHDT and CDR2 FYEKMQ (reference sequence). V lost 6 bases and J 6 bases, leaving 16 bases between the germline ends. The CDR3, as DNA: TGTGCCAGCAGGGGAACCCCGGGAGTTGATACGCAGTATTTT. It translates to CASRGTPGVDTQYF. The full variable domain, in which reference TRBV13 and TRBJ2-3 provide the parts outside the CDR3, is AAGVIQSPRHLIKEKRETATLKCYPIPRHDTVYWYQQGPGQDPQFLISFYEKMQSDKGSIPDRFSAQQFSDYHSELNMSSLELGDSALYFCASRGTPGVDTQYFGPGTRLTVL.

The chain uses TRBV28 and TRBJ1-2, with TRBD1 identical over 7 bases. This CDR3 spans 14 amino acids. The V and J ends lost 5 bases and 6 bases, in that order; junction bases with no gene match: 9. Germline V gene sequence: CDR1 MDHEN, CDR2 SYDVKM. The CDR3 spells CASSPHRGGHGYTF. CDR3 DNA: TGTGCCAGCAGTCCCCACAGGGGAGGCCATGGCTACACCTTC.

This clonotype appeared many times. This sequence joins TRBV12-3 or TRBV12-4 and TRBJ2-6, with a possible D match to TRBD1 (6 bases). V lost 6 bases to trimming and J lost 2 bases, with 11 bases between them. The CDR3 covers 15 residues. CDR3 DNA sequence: TGTGCCAGCAGGACAACAGGGACTGGGGCCAACGTCCTGACTTTC. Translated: CASRTTGTGANVLTF.

The CDR3 region is CASSYSSRRGGYTF. In nucleotides, the CDR3 is TGTGCCAGCAGTTACTCGAGCAGGCGGGGAGGCTACACCTTC. The chain uses TRBV6-5 and TRBJ1-2; D is ambiguous. The germline gives CDR1 MNHEY, CDR2 SVGAGI. The CDR3 is 14 residues long. Trimming removed 0 bases from V and 8 bases from J, with 13 bases in between.

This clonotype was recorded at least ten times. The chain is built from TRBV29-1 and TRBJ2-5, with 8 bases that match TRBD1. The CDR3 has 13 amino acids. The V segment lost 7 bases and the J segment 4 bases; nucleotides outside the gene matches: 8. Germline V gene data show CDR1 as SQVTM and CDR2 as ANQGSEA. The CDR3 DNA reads TGCAGCGCGGACAGGGATATCGGAGAGACCCAGTACTTC. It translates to CSADRDIGETQYF.

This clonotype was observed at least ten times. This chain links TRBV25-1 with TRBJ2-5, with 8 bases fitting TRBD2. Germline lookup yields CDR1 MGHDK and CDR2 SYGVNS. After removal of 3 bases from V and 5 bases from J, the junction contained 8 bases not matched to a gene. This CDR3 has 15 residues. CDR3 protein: CASSELTSVSETQYF. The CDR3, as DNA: TGTGCCAGCAGTGAGCTGACTAGCGTATCTGAGACCCAGTACTTC.

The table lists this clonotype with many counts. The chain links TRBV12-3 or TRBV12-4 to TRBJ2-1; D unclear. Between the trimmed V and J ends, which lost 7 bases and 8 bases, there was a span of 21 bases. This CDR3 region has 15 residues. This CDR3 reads CASTLSTGPLDEQFF. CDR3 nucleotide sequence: TGTGCCAGCACCCTCTCGACGGGCCCTTTAGATGAGCAGTTCTTC.

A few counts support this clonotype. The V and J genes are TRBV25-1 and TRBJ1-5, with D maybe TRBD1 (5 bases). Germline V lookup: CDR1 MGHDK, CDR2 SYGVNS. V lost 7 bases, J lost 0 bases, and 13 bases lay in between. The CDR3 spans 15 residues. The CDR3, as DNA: TGTGCCAGCACCCTCGGGACGGATAGCAATCAGCCCCAGCATTTT. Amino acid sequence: CASTLGTDSNQPQHF.

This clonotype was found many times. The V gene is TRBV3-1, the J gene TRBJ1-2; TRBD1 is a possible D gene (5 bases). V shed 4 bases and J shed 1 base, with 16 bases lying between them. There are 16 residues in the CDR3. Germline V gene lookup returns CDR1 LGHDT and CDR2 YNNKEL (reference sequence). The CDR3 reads CASSLSLRTYNYGYTF. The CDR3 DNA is TGTGCCAGCAGCCTATCACTTCGGACATATAACTATGGCTACACCTTC.

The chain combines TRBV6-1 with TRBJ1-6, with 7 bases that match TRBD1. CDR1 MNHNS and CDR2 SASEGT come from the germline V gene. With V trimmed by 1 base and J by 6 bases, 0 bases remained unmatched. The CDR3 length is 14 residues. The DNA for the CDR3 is TGTGCCAGCAGTGAAGGACAGGGTAATTCACCCCTCCACTTT. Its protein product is CASSEGQGNSPLHF.

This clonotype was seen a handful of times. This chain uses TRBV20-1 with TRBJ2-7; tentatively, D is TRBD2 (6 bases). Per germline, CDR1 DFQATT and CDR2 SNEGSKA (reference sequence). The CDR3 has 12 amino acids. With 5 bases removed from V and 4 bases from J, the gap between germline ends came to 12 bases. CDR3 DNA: TGCAGTGCTCACGGAGGGAGATACGAGCAGTACTTC. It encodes CSAHGGRYEQYF.

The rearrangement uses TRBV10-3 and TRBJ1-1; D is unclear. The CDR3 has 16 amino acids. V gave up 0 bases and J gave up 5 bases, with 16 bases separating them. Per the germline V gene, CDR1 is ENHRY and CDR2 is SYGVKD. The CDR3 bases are TGTGCCATCAGTGAGTCAGGCAGAATTACCCCGACTGAAGCTTTCTTT. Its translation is CAISESGRITPTEAFF.

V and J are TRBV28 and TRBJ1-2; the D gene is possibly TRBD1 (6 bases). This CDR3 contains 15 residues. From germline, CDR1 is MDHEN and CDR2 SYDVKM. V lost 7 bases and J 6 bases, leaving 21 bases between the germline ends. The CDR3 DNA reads TGTGCCAGCAAACTGGGGGGACGACAGGATCATGGCTACACCTTC. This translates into CASKLGGRQDHGYTF.

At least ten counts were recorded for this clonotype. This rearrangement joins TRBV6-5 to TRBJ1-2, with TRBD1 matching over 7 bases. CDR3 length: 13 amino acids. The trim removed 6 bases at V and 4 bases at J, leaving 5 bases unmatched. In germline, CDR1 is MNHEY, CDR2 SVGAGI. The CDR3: CASSPGQVYGYTF. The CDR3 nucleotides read TGTGCCAGCAGCCCCGGACAGGTCTATGGCTACACCTTC.

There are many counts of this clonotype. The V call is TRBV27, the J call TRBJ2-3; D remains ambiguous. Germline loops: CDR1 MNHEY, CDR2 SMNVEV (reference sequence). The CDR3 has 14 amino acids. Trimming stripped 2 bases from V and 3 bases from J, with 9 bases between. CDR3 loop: CASSLAQITDTQYF. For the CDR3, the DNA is TGTGCCAGCAGTTTAGCTCAGATTACAGATACGCAGTATTTT.

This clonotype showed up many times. The CDR3 sequence: CASSFEGSTDTQYF. DNA for the CDR3: TGTGCCAGCAGCTTTGAGGGCAGCACAGATACGCAGTATTTT. This chain uses TRBV7-2 with TRBJ2-3; a possible D gene is TRBD2 (5 bases). This CDR3 is 14 amino acids long. V lost 3 bases to trimming and J lost 0 bases, with 7 bases between them. The germline CDR1 and CDR2 sequences are SGHTA and FQGNSA.